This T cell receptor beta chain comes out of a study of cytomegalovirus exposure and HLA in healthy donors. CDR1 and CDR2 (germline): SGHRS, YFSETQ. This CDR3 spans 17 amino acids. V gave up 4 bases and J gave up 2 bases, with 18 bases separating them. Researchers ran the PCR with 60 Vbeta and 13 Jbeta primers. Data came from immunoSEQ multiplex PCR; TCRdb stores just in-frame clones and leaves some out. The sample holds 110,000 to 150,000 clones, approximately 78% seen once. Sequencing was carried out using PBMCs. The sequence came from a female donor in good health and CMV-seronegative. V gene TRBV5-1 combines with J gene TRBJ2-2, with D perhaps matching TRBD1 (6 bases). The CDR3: CASSLGADRINTGELFF. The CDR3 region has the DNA TGCGCCAGCAGCCTTGGAGCCGACAGGATCAACACCGGGGAGCTGTTTTTT.